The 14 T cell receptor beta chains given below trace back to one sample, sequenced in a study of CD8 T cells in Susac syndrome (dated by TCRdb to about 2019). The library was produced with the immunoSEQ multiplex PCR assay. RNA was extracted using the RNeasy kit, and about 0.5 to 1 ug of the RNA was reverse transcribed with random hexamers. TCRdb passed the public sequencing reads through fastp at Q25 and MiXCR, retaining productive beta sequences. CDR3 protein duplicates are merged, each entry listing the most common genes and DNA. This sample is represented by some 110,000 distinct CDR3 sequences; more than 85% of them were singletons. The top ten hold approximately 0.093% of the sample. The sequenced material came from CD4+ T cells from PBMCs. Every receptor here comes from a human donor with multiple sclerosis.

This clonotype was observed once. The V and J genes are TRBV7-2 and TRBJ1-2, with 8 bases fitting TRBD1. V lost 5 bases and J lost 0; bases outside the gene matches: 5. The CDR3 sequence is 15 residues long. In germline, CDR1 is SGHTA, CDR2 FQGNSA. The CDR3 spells CASSPQGVANYGYTF. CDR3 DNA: TGTGCCAGCAGCCCACAGGGGGTCGCTAACTATGGCTACACCTTC.

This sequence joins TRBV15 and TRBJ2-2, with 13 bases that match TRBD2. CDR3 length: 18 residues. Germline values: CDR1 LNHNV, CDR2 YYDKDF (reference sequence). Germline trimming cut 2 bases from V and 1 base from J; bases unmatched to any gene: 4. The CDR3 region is CATSRYGTSGVNTGELFF. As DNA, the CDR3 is TGTGCCACCAGCAGATATGGGACTAGCGGGGTGAACACCGGGGAGCTGTTTTTT.

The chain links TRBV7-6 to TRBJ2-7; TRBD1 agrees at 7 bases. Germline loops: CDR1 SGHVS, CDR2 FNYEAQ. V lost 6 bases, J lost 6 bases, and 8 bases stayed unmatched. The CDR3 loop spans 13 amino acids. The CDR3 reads CASSQRWDSEQYF. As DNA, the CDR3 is TGTGCCAGCAGTCAGCGGTGGGACAGCGAGCAGTACTTC.

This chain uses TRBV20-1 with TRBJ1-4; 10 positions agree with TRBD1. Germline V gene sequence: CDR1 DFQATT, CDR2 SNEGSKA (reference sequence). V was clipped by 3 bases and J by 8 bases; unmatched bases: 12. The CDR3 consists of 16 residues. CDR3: CSARVPGQGTGEKLFF. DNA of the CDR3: TGCAGTGCTAGGGTCCCGGGACAGGGGACGGGCGAAAAACTGTTTTTT.

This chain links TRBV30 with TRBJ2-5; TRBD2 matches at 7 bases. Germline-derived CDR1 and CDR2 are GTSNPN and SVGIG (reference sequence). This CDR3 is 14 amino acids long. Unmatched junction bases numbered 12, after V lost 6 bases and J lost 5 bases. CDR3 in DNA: TGTGCCTGTTTGAACGGGAGGCTAGGCGAGACCCAGTACTTC. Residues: CACLNGRLGETQYF.

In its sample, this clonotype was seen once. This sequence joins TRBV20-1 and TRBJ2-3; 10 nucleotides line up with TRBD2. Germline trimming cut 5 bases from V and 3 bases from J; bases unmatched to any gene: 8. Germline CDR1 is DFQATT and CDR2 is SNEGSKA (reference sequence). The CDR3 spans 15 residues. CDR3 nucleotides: TGCAGTGCTGGGCGAGCGGGGGGGCGGACAGATACGCAGTATTTT. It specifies CSAGRAGGRTDTQYF.

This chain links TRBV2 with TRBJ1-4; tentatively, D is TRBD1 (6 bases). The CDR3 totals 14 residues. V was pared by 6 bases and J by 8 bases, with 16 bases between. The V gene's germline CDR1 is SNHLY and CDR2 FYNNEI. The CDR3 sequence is CASSLPGQEEKLFF. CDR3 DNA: TGTGCCAGCAGCTTACCGGGACAAGAGGAAAAACTGTTTTTT.

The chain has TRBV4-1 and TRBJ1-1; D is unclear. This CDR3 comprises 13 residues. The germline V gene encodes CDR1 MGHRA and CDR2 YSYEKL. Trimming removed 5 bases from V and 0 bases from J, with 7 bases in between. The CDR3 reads CASSIHLNTEAFF. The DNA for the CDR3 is TGCGCCAGCAGCATACACCTGAACACTGAAGCTTTCTTT.

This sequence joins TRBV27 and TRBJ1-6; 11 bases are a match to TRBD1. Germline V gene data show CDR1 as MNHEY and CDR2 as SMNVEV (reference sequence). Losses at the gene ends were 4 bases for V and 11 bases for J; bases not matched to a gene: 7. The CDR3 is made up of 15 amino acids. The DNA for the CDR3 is TGTGCCAGCAGTTGGGGGACAGGGGGAACTACACCCCTCCACTTT. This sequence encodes CASSWGTGGTTPLHF.

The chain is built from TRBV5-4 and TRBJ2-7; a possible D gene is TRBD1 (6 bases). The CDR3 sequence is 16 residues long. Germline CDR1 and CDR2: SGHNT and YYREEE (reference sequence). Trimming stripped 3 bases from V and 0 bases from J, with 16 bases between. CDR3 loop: CASSSPTGLLSYEQYF. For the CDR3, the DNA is TGTGCCAGCAGCTCCCCCACAGGGCTCCTCTCCTACGAGCAGTACTTC.

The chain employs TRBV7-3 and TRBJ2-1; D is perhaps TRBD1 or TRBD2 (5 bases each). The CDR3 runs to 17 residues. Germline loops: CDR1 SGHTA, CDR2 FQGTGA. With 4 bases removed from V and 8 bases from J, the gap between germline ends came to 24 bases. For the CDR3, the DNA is TGTGCCAGCAGCTCAAACCTGGGACGGACCCCTCCCCATGAGCAGTTCTTC. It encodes CASSSNLGRTPPHEQFF.

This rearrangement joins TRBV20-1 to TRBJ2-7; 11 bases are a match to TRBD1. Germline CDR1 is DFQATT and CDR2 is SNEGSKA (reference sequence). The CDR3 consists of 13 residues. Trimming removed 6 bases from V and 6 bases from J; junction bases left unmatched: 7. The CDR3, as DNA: TGCAGTGCCGCTTTGGACAGGGGGCTCGAGCAGTACTTC. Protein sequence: CSAALDRGLEQYF.

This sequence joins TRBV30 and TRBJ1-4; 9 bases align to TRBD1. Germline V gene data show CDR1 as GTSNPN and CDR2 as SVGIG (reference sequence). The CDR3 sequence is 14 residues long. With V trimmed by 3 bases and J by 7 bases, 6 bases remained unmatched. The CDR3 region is CAWRPGTGPEKLFF. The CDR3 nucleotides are TGTGCCTGGAGGCCCGGGACAGGGCCTGAAAAACTGTTTTTT.

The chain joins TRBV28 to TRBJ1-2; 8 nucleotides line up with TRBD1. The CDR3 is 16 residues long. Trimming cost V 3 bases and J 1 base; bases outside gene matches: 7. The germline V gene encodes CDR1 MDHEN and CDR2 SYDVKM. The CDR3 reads CASSFPPGQGNYGYTF. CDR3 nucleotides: TGTGCCAGCAGTTTTCCCCCCGGACAGGGTAACTATGGCTACACCTTC.